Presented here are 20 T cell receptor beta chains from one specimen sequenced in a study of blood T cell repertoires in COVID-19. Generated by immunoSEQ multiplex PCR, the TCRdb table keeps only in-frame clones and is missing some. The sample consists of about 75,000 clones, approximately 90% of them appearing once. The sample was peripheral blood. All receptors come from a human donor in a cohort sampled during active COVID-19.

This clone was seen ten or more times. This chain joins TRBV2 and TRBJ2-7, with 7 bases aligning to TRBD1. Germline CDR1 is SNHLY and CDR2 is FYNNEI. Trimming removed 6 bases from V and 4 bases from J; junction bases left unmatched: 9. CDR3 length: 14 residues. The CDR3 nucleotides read TGTGCCAGCAGCGTGGAAAGGGGGCTTTACGAGCAGTACTTC. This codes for CASSVERGLYEQYF.

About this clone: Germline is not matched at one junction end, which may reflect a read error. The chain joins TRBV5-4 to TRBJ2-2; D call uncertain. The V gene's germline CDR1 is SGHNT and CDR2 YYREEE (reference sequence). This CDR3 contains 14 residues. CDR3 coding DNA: TGTGCCAGCAACTTGGGCGGGAACACCGGGGAGCTGTTTTTT. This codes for CASNLGGNTGELFF.

CDR3 sequence reads: CASSLGQGGIYEQFF. The CDR3 nucleotides read TGTGCCAGCAGCTTAGGTCAGGGGGGTATCTATGAGCAGTTCTTC. This rearrangement joins TRBV7-9 to TRBJ2-1; TRBD1 might be the D (7 bases). V shed 1 base and J shed 8 bases, with 15 bases lying between them. CDR1 is SEHNR, CDR2 FQNEAQ, per germline (reference sequence). This CDR3 contains 15 residues.

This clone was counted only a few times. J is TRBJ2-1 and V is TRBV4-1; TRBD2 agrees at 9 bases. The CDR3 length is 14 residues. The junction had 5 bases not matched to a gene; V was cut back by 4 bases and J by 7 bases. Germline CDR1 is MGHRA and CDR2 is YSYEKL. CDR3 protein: CASSLAGVGNEQFF. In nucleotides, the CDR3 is TGCGCCAGCAGCCTAGCGGGGGTGGGGAATGAGCAGTTCTTC.

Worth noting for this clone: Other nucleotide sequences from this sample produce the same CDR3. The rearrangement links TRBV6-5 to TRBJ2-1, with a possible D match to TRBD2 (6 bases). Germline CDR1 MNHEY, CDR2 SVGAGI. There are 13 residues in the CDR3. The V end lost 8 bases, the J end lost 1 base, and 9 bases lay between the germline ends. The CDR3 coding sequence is TGTGCCAGCCGGGGAGGTTCCTACAATGAGCAGTTCTTC. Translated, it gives CASRGGSYNEQFF.

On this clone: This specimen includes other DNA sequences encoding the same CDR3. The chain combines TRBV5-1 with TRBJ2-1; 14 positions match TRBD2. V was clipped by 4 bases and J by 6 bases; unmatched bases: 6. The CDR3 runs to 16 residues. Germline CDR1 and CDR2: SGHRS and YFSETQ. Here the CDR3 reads CASSRLGTSGSNEQFF. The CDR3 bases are TGCGCCAGCAGCCGGCTCGGGACTAGCGGGAGCAATGAGCAGTTCTTC.

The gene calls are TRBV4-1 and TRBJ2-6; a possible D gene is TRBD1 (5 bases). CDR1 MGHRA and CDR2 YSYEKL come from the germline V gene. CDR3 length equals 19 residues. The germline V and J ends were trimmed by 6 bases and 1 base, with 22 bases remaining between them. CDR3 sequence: CASSRGRAYTNSGANVLTF. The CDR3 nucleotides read TGCGCCAGCAGTAGGGGCAGGGCCTACACTAATTCTGGGGCCAACGTCCTGACTTTC.

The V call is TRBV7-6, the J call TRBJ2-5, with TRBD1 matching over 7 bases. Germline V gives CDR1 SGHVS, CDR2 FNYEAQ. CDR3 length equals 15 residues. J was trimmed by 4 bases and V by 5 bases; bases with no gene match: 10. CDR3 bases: TGTGCCAGCAGCCCCCGACAGTCAGGGGGAGAGACCCAGTACTTC. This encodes CASSPRQSGGETQYF.

CDR3 nucleotide sequence: TGTGCCAGCTCACCTTTCGACAGGGTAGACTATGGCTACACCTTC. It translates to CASSPFDRVDYGYTF. The chain uses TRBV18 and TRBJ1-2, with TRBD1 identical over 7 bases. Germline CDR1 KGHSH, CDR2 LQKENI. Unmatched junction bases numbered 7, after V lost 3 bases and J lost 3 bases. The CDR3 covers 15 residues.

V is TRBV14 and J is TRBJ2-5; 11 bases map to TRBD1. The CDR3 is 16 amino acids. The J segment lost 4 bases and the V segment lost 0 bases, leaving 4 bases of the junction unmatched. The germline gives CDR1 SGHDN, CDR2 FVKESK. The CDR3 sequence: CASSQDLGTGGETQYF. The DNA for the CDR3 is TGTGCCAGCAGCCAAGATTTGGGGACAGGGGGAGAGACCCAGTACTTC.

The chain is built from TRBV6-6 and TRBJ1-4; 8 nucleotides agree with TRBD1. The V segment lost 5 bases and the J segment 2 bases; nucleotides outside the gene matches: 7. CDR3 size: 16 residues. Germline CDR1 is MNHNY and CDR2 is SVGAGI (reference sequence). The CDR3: CASSRQGAQTNEKLFF. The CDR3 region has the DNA TGTGCCAGCAGTCGGCAGGGGGCGCAGACTAATGAAAAACTGTTTTTT.

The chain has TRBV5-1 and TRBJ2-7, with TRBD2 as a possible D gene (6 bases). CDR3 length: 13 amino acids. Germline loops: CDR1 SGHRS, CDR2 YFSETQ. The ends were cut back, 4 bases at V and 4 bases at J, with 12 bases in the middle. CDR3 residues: CASSPTSRYEQYF. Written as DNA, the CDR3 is TGCGCCAGCAGCCCGACTAGTCGTTACGAGCAGTACTTC.

The CDR3 DNA reads TGTGCCAGCAGTTTAGGGCTAGCGAGGTCAGATACGCAGTATTTT. It yields the protein CASSLGLARSDTQYF. The chain carries TRBV27 and TRBJ2-3; tentative D call: TRBD2 (6 bases). V was pared by 2 bases and J by 4 bases, with 13 bases between. The CDR3 consists of 15 residues. Germline CDR1 reads MNHEY; CDR2 reads SMNVEV (reference sequence).

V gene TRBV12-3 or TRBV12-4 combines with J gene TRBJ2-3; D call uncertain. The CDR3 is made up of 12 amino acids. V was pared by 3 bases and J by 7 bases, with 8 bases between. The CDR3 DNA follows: TGTGCCAGCAGTTTTCAGGCGAATACGCAGTATTTT. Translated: CASSFQANTQYF.

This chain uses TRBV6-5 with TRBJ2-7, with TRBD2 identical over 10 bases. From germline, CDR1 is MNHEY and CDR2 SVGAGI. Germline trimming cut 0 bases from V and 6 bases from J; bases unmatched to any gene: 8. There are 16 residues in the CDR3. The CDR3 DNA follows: TGTGCCAGCAGTTACTCGGAACTAGCGGGATACAGCGAGCAGTACTTC. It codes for CASSYSELAGYSEQYF.

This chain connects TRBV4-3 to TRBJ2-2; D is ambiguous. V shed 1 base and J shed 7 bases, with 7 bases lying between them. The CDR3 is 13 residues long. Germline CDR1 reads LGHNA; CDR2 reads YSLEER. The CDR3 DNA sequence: TGCGCCAGCAGCCAAGGGCTTCGCGGGGAGCTGTTTTTT. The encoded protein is CASSQGLRGELFF.

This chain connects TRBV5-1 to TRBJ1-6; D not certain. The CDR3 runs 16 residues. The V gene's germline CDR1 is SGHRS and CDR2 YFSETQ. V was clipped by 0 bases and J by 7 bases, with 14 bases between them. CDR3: CASSLAGTQRNSPLHF. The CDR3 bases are TGCGCCAGCAGCTTGGCCGGCACCCAGAGGAATTCACCCCTCCACTTT. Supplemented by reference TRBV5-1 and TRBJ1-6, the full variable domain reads KAGVTQTPRYLIKTRGQQVTLSCSPISGHRSVSWYQQTPGQGLQFLFEYFSETQRNKGNFPGRFSGRQFSNSRSEMNVSTLELGDSALYLCASSLAGTQRNSPLHFGNGTRLTVT.

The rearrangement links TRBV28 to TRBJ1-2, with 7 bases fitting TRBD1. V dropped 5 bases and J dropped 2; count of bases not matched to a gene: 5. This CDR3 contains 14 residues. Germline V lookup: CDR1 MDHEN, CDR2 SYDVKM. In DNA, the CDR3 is TGTGCCAGCAGTAGGGGGCCGGGAAACTATGGCTACACCTTC. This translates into CASSRGPGNYGYTF.

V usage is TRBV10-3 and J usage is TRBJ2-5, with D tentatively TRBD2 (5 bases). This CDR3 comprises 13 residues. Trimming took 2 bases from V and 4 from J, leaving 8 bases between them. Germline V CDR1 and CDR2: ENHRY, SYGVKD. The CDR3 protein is CAISELAGETQYF. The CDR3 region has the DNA TGTGCCATCAGTGAGCTAGCAGGAGAGACCCAGTACTTC.

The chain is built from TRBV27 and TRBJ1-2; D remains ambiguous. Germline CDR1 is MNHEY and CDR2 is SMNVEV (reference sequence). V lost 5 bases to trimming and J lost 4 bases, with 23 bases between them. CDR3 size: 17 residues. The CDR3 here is CASSENGGLALPYGYTF. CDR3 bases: TGTGCCAGCAGTGAAAATGGAGGGTTAGCCCTCCCCTATGGCTACACCTTC.